The next 22 T cell receptor beta chains were all read from a single sample in a study of a mutant IDH1 vaccine in newly diagnosed glioma. Profiling relied on immunoSEQ multiplex PCR, and the TCRdb table lists in-frame clones only, not all of them. The sample holds roughly 30,000 clones, around 83% seen once. The antigens of these receptors remain unknown. Regarding time point: week 5, during vaccination. Mutant IDH1 20-mer peptide, at 300 ug, made up each vaccine dose, with topical imiquimod. The specimen was PBMCs, collected from a glioma patient whose treatment included an IDH1 peptide vaccine. The source is a man aged 25 to 45 with glioma.

This chain links TRBV19 with TRBJ1-1; D remains ambiguous. The CDR3 totals 14 residues. In germline, CDR1 is LNHDA, CDR2 SQIVND (reference sequence). The V end was cut by 4 bases, the J end by 3 bases, with 12 bases between. CDR3: CASSTPDWDTEAFF. CDR3 in DNA: TGTGCCAGTAGTACCCCGGACTGGGACACTGAAGCTTTCTTT.

The count of this clone is one. The CDR3 protein is CASTKGGMNTEAFF. CDR3 coding DNA: TGTGCCAGTACCAAGGGGGGCATGAACACTGAAGCTTTCTTT. The chain combines TRBV19 with TRBJ1-1; a weak D match, TRBD1 (6 bases). CDR3 size: 14 residues. Germline CDR1 and CDR2: LNHDA and SQIVND (reference sequence). Trimming pared 7 bases from V and 0 bases from J, leaving 12 bases between.

This clone showed up just a few times. The V and J genes are TRBV9 and TRBJ2-5, with D tentatively TRBD1 or TRBD2 (6 bases each). With 3 bases removed from V and 7 bases from J, the gap between germline ends came to 22 bases. Germline CDR1 reads SGDLS; CDR2 reads YYNGEE. The CDR3 runs to 16 residues. Written as DNA, the CDR3 is TGTGCCAGCAGCGCGGGGGCCCAGGGGAGCCTTATGACCCAGTACTTC. Translating it yields CASSAGAQGSLMTQYF.

The chain links TRBV7-9 to TRBJ2-2, with TRBD2 identical over 9 bases. The CDR3 runs to 14 residues. V shed 2 bases and J 5 bases; nucleotides not matched to a gene: 0. Germline V lookup: CDR1 SEHNR, CDR2 FQNEAQ (reference sequence). CDR3 in DNA: TGTGCCAGCAGCTTACTAGCGGGAACCGGGGAGCTGTTTTTT. Translated: CASSLLAGTGELFF.

The chain recombines TRBV7-9 with TRBJ2-1; D is perhaps TRBD2 (7 bases). V shed 10 bases and J shed 4 bases, with 17 bases lying between them. The CDR3 is made up of 14 amino acids. From germline, CDR1 is SEHNR and CDR2 FQNEAQ (reference sequence). The CDR3 bases are TGTGCCACCTACTCCGGGGGGCCATACAATGAGCAGTTCTTC. Its protein is CATYSGGPYNEQFF.

The chain carries TRBV6-1 and TRBJ2-1; the match to TRBD2 covers 8 bases. This CDR3 has 17 amino acids. The germline gives CDR1 MNHNS, CDR2 SASEGT. J was trimmed by 9 bases and V by 3 bases; bases with no gene match: 16. CDR3 sequence: CASSEAGPGTRFSEQFF. The CDR3 DNA reads as TGTGCCAGCAGTGAGGCCGGTCCCGGGACTAGGTTCAGTGAGCAGTTCTTC.

V is TRBV7-8 and J is TRBJ1-4, with a possible D match to TRBD1 (6 bases). Trimming removed 5 bases from V and 5 bases from J, with 12 bases in between. Looked up from germline, CDR1 is SGHVS and CDR2 is FQNEAQ. CDR3 length equals 14 residues. The CDR3: CASSPRGANEKLFF. CDR3 sequence (DNA): TGTGCCAGCAGCCCCAGGGGTGCGAATGAAAAACTGTTTTTT.

This chain uses TRBV2 with TRBJ1-2; the D gene is possibly TRBD1 (6 bases). The CDR3 has 16 amino acids. The V end lost 0 bases, the J end lost 6 bases, and 17 bases lay between the germline ends. Germline CDR1 and CDR2: SNHLY and FYNNEI. CDR3 coding DNA: TGTGCCAGCAGTGAAGCGGATCAGGGGATGACGAATGGCTACACCTTC. Translation gives CASSEADQGMTNGYTF.

The rearrangement uses TRBV19 and TRBJ1-4; D perhaps matches TRBD1 (5 bases). The CDR3 length is 15 residues. The V end was cut by 1 base, the J end by 8 bases, with 14 bases between. The germline gives CDR1 LNHDA, CDR2 SQIVND (reference sequence). The CDR3 DNA is TGTGCCAGTAGTATAGCGTTCGGGGGTAGCGAAAAACTGTTTTTT. Translating it yields CASSIAFGGSEKLFF.

The chain recombines TRBV7-9 with TRBJ2-1; D may be TRBD1 (5 bases). V was cut by 5 bases and J by 1 base, with 15 bases left in between. The CDR3 has 16 residues. Per the germline V gene, CDR1 is SEHNR and CDR2 is FQNEAQ (reference sequence). CDR3 residues: CASSILRQNSYNEQFF. Here the CDR3 DNA reads TGTGCCAGCAGCATCCTTCGACAGAATTCCTACAATGAGCAGTTCTTC.

The V call is TRBV4-3, the J call TRBJ2-7, with D unclear. CDR3 length: 14 amino acids. From germline, CDR1 is LGHNA and CDR2 YSLEER. V lost 5 bases and J lost 0, with 11 bases in between. This chain's CDR3 is CASSWTASSYEQYF. The CDR3 region has the DNA TGCGCCAGCAGCTGGACGGCGAGCTCCTACGAGCAGTACTTC.

In its sample, this clone was seen a few times. This chain links TRBV30 with TRBJ1-1; a weak D match, TRBD1 (5 bases). The CDR3 has 13 residues. Trimming took 3 bases from V and 4 from J, leaving 12 bases between them. Germline V CDR1 and CDR2: GTSNPN, SVGIG (reference sequence). DNA of the CDR3: TGTGCCTGGAGCCCACGTGGGGGCACTGAAGCTTTCTTT. This encodes CAWSPRGGTEAFF.

The rearrangement uses TRBV10-3 and TRBJ2-3, with 8 bases that match TRBD2. Germline V CDR1 and CDR2: ENHRY, SYGVKD. Losses at the gene ends were 2 bases for V and 4 bases for J; bases not matched to a gene: 2. There are 14 residues in the CDR3. The CDR3 nucleotides are TGTGCCATCAGTGAGCCCGGGGGGGCAGATACGCAGTATTTT. Translating gives CAISEPGGADTQYF.

This clone was counted a single time. The rearrangement uses TRBV5-4 and TRBJ2-7; D ambiguous. CDR3 length: 16 amino acids. Trimming removed 0 bases at V and 3 bases at J, with 16 bases between. The V gene's germline CDR1 is SGHNT and CDR2 YYREEE (reference sequence). CDR3 coding DNA: TGTGCCAGCAGCTTGGGGCCCAGAGTGTTAGACTACGAGCAGTACTTC. Its protein is CASSLGPRVLDYEQYF.

The V call is TRBV5-4, the J call TRBJ2-3, with D unresolved. V lost 3 bases and J 5 bases, leaving 10 bases between the germline ends. The germline gives CDR1 SGHNT, CDR2 YYREEE (reference sequence). The CDR3 runs to 13 residues. The CDR3 DNA reads as TGTGCCAGCAGCTCTCCCAGTGAAGATACGCAGTATTTT. This encodes CASSSPSEDTQYF.

The V and J genes are TRBV18 and TRBJ2-7; possible D gene TRBD2, 5 bases. CDR3 length equals 16 residues. Trimming removed 1 base at V and 4 bases at J, with 17 bases between. From germline, CDR1 is KGHSH and CDR2 LQKENI. CDR3 nucleotide sequence: TGTGCCAGCTCACCACGCGCCATTCCTCGGGGATACGAGCAGTACTTC. The encoded protein is CASSPRAIPRGYEQYF.

Only one count was recorded for this clone. V is TRBV11-2 and J is TRBJ2-7; 11 nucleotides match TRBD2. J was trimmed by 5 bases and V by 1 base; bases with no gene match: 1. The CDR3 loop spans 14 amino acids. Germline-derived CDR1 and CDR2 are SGHAT and FQNNGV. The CDR3 sequence: CASSLGGLADEQYF. For the CDR3, the DNA is TGTGCCAGCAGCTTAGGGGGACTAGCGGACGAGCAGTACTTC.

The chain links TRBV4-2 to TRBJ2-6; the match to TRBD1 covers 7 bases. J gave up 2 bases and V 5 bases, and 9 bases lay outside the gene matches. This CDR3 region has 17 residues. Germline CDR1 is LGHNA and CDR2 is YNFKEQ. The CDR3 reads CASSFDREVAGANVLTF. The CDR3 nucleotides read TGTGCCAGCAGCTTTGACAGGGAAGTTGCTGGGGCCAACGTCCTGACTTTC.

The chain links TRBV6-5 to TRBJ2-7; D gene ambiguous. The CDR3 contains 12 residues. V was trimmed by 5 bases and J by 3 bases, leaving 8 bases between them. Germline CDR1 and CDR2: MNHEY and SVGAGI. Here the CDR3 DNA reads TGTGCCAGCAGTGGCAGTATCTACGAGCAGTACTTC. Residues: CASSGSIYEQYF.

The V and J genes are TRBV27 and TRBJ1-6; a possible D gene is TRBD1 (5 bases). CDR3 length equals 15 residues. The V end lost 7 bases, the J end lost 6 bases, and 16 bases lay between the germline ends. Per germline, CDR1 MNHEY and CDR2 SMNVEV (reference sequence). CDR3 sequence reads: CASNRGALLNSPLHF. The DNA of the CDR3 is TGTGCCAGCAACCGGGGCGCCTTACTTAATTCACCCCTCCACTTT.

This clone was seen more than once but under ten times. This rearrangement joins TRBV9 to TRBJ2-1; 7 bases agree with TRBD2. With 2 bases clipped from V and 2 bases from J, the junction kept 4 bases outside the gene matches. Per the germline V gene, CDR1 is SGDLS and CDR2 is YYNGEE. This CDR3 spans 15 amino acids. The CDR3 loop is CASSVAGETYNEQFF. The CDR3 DNA sequence: TGTGCCAGCAGCGTGGCGGGGGAGACCTACAATGAGCAGTTCTTC.

In DNA, the CDR3 is TGTGCCAGCAGCCCGGAAGCGGGAGGAGGCGAGACCCAGTACTTC. Protein: CASSPEAGGGETQYF. The rearrangement joins TRBV7-8 to TRBJ2-5; the match to TRBD2 covers 9 bases. CDR3 size: 15 residues. Germline V CDR1 and CDR2: SGHVS, FQNEAQ. Unmatched junction bases numbered 9, after V lost 5 bases and J lost 5 bases.